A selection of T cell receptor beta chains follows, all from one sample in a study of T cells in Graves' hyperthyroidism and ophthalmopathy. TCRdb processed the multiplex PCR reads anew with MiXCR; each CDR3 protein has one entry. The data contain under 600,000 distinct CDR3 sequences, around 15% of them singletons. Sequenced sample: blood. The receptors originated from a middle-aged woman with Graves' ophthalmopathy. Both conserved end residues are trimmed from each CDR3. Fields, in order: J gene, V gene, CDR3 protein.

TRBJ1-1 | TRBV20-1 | SAREGYRVNTEAF
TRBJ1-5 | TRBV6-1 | ASSYNIGTNQPQH
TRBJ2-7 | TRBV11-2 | ASRGMTYEQY
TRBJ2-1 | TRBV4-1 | ASSQVAGGYNEQF
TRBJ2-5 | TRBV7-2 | ASSSLLAGGTQY
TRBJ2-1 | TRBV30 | AWSRLAGANEQF
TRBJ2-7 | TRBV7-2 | ASSLDTSGGYEQY
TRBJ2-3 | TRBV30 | ACSRGQSSTDTQY
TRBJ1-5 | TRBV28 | ASIRQGSNQPQH
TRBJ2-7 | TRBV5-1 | ASSPSGGSREQY
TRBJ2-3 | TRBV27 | ASSLGRQETDTQY
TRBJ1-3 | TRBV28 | ASSPQGNPGNTIY
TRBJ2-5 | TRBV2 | ASNRGQETQY
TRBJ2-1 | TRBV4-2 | ASSQEGAGISYNEQF
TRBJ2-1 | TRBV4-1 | ASSQQDSIRGEQF
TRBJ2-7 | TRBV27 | ASSLSKGYEQY
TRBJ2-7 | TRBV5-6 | ASSLHGGQAIYEQY
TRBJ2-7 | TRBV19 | ASSIDGAYEQY
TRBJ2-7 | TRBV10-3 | AISAGLGAYEQY
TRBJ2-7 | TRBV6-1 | ASRKNSGSATYEQY
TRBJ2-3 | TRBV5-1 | ASSLVGRAGTDTQY
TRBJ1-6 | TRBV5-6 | ASSSGGADSPLH
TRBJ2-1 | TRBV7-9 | ASSLGGSFYEQF